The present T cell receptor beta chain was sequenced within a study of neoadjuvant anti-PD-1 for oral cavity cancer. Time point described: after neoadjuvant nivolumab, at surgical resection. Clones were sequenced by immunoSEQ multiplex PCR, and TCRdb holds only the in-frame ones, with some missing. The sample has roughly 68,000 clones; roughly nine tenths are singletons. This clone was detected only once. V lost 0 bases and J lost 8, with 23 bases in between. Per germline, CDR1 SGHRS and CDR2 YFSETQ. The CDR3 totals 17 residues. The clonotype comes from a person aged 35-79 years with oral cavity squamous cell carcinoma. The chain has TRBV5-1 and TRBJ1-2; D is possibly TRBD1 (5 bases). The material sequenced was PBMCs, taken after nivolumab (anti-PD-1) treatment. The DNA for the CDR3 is TGCGCCAGCAGCTTGGATTTTCGGGTTGGCAGGGTCGGAGGCTACACCTTC. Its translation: CASSLDFRVGRVGGYTF. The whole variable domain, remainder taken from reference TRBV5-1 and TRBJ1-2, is KAGVTQTPRYLIKTRGQQVTLSCSPISGHRSVSWYQQTPGQGLQFLFEYFSETQRNKGNFPGRFSGRQFSNSRSEMNVSTLELGDSALYLCASSLDFRVGRVGGYTFGSGTRLTVV.